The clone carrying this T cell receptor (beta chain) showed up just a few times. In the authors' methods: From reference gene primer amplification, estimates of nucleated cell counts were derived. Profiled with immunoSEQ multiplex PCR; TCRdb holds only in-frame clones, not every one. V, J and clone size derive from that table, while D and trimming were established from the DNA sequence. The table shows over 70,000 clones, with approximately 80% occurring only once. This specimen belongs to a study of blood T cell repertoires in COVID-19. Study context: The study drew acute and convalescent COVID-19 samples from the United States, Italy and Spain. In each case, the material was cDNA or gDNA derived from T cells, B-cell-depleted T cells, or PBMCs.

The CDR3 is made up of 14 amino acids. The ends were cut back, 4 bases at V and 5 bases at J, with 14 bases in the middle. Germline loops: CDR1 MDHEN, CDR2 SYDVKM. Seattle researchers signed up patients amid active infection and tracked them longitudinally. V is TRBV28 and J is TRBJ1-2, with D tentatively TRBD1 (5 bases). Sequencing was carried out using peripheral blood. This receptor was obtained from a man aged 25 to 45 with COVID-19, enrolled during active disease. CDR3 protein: CASSSGGAGYGYTF. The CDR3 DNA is TGTGCCAGCAGTTCAGGAGGGGCAGGTTATGGCTACACCTTC.